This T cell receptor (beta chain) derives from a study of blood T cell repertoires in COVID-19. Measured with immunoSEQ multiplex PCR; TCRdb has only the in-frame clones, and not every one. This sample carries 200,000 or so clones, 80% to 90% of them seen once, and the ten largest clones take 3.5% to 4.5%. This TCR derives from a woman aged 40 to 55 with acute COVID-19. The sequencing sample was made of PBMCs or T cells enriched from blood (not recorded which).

The CDR3: CASSPQVGQGEKFF. In DNA form, the CDR3 reads TGTGCCAGCTCACCACAAGTGGGACAGGGAGAAAAGTTCTTC. The chain uses TRBV18 and TRBJ2-1; 9 positions match TRBD1. There are 14 residues in the CDR3. V was pared by 1 base and J by 14 bases, with 9 bases of the junction left unmatched. Germline assignment: CDR1 KGHSH and CDR2 LQKENI.